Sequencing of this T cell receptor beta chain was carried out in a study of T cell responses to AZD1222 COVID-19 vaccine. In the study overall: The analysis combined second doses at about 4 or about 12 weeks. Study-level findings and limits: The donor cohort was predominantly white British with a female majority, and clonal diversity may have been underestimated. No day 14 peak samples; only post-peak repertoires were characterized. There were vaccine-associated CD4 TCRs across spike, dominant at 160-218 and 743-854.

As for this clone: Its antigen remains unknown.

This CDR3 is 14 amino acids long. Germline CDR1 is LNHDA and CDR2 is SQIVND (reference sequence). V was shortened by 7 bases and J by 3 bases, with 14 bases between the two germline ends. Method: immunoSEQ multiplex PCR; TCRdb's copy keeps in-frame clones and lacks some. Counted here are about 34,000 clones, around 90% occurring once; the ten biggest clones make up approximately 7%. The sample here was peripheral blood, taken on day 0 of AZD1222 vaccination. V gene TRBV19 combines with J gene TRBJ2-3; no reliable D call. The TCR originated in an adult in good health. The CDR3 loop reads CASTPGYGTDTQYF. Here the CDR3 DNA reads TGTGCCAGTACCCCCGGTTACGGGACAGATACGCAGTATTTT.